The 29 T cell receptor beta chains below come from one sample, sequenced in a study of shared clonotypes between healthy human individuals. Terminally differentiated effector memory CD45RA+ cells were excluded from the naive CD8 cells, which were CD45RO-negative and positively selected for CCR7. Generated by immunoSEQ multiplex PCR, the TCRdb table keeps only in-frame clones and is missing some. The repertoire holds some 2 million clones, with approximately 94% as singletons. Sequencing was performed on naive CD8+ T cells sorted from blood. These receptors were taken from a man aged 18 to 29 in good health.

This chain connects TRBV7-8 to TRBJ1-3; 7 nucleotides line up with TRBD1. This CDR3 has 15 residues. Germline V gene data show CDR1 as SGHVS and CDR2 as FQNEAQ. The junction had 6 bases not matched to a gene; V was cut back by 4 bases and J by 3 bases. DNA of the CDR3: TGTGCCAGCAGCTCAACAGGGGATGGTGGAAACACCATATATTTT. Its translation is CASSSTGDGGNTIYF.

V gene TRBV2 combines with J gene TRBJ1-2; a possible D gene is TRBD1 (5 bases). Per the germline V gene, CDR1 is SNHLY and CDR2 is FYNNEI. The V end lost 2 bases, the J end lost 4 bases, and 11 bases lay between the germline ends. This CDR3 region has 14 residues. In DNA form, the CDR3 reads TGTGCCAGCAGTGAATGGGGGTTATCCTATGGCTACACCTTC. It is translated as CASSEWGLSYGYTF. The full variable domain, its missing parts supplied by reference TRBV2 and TRBJ1-2, is EPEVTQTPSHQVTQMGQEVILRCVPISNHLYFYWYRQILGQKVEFLVSFYNNEISEKSEIFDDQFSVERPDGSNFTLKIRSTKLEDSAMYFCASSEWGLSYGYTFGSGTRLTVV.

The chain has TRBV30 and TRBJ2-7; a possible D gene is TRBD2 (6 bases). V was trimmed by 2 bases and J by 0 bases, leaving 14 bases between them. The germline CDR1 and CDR2 sequences are GTSNPN and SVGIG (reference sequence). The CDR3 contains 15 residues. Written as DNA, the CDR3 is TGTGCCTGGAGTTCTAGCCGGGAGTTCTCCTACGAGCAGTACTTC. It encodes CAWSSSREFSYEQYF.

The DNA for the CDR3 is TGTGCCAGCAGTTACTCTTCGGGGAACGGGGAGCTGTTTTTT. Translating it yields CASSYSSGNGELFF. This chain joins TRBV6-5 and TRBJ2-2; maybe TRBD2 (5 bases). Trimming removed 0 bases from V and 7 bases from J, with 9 bases in between. This CDR3 has 14 residues. Germline V gives CDR1 MNHEY, CDR2 SVGAGI.

The chain carries TRBV9 and TRBJ2-3; D remains ambiguous. CDR1 and CDR2 (germline): SGDLS, YYNGEE. CDR3 size: 13 residues. Deletions cut 1 base from V and 2 bases from J, with 5 bases between. The CDR3 protein is CASSVPTTDTQYF. The CDR3 DNA reads as TGTGCCAGCAGCGTACCGACCACAGATACGCAGTATTTT.

The chain joins TRBV11-2 to TRBJ1-2, with 8 bases identical to TRBD1. CDR3 length: 13 amino acids. The V segment lost 4 bases and the J segment 10 bases; nucleotides outside the gene matches: 8. Germline-derived CDR1 and CDR2 are SGHAT and FQNNGV. CDR3 nucleotide sequence: TGTGCCAGCAGCTCCAGGGGACAGGCGTACTACACCTTC. Protein sequence: CASSSRGQAYYTF.

This clone showed up just a few times. The gene calls are TRBV7-2 and TRBJ1-5; TRBD1 is a possible D gene (5 bases). CDR1 SGHTA and CDR2 FQGNSA come from the germline V gene. This CDR3 has 16 residues. V was pared by 5 bases and J by 3 bases, with 17 bases between. CDR3 bases: TGTGCCAGCAGCGCGGGGAGGGGTGCTTACAATCAGCCCCAGCATTTT. It translates to CASSAGRGAYNQPQHF.

The chain links TRBV27 to TRBJ2-1; the D is unclear. The CDR3 has 13 residues. Trimming removed 7 bases from V and 5 bases from J, with 12 bases in between. The germline V gene has CDR1 MNHEY and CDR2 SMNVEV (reference sequence). The CDR3 sequence: CASTGVGNNEQFF. The DNA of the CDR3 is TGTGCCAGCACCGGCGTGGGCAACAATGAGCAGTTCTTC.

The genes are TRBV4-1 and TRBJ2-2; TRBD2 matches at 7 bases. This CDR3 has 15 amino acids. Germline CDR1 reads MGHRA; CDR2 reads YSYEKL. V lost 0 bases, J lost 7 bases, and 5 bases stayed unmatched. The CDR3 DNA sequence: TGCGCCAGCAGCCAAGACTTCGGGGGGAACGGGGAGCTGTTTTTT. It specifies CASSQDFGGNGELFF.

For this clone: Other DNA variants within this sample encode the same CDR3. The chain has TRBV18 and TRBJ2-3; TRBD2 is a possible D gene (6 bases). V was shortened by 3 bases and J by 0 bases, with 10 bases between the two germline ends. Germline V lookup: CDR1 KGHSH, CDR2 LQKENI. CDR3 size: 15 residues. CDR3 in DNA: TGTGCCAGCTCACCGTCTGGGACTAGCACAGATACGCAGTATTTT. Amino acids: CASSPSGTSTDTQYF.

The V and J genes are TRBV25-1 and TRBJ2-1; D gene unclear. Between the trimmed V and J ends, which lost 6 bases and 10 bases, there was a span of 16 bases. Germline V gene data show CDR1 as MGHDK and CDR2 as SYGVNS. The CDR3 length is 13 residues. CDR3 loop: CASRIGPQGEQFF. Here the CDR3 DNA reads TGTGCCAGCAGGATTGGACCTCAAGGGGAGCAGTTCTTC.

The J gene is TRBJ1-2, the V gene TRBV27, with 8 bases lining up with TRBD1. This CDR3 has 14 residues. V gave up 5 bases and J gave up 6 bases; unmatched junction bases: 8. Germline assignment: CDR1 MNHEY and CDR2 SMNVEV (reference sequence). In DNA form, the CDR3 reads TGTGCCAGCAGTCCCGACAGGGGTCTAGATGGCTACACCTTC. Protein sequence: CASSPDRGLDGYTF.

The chain recombines TRBV6-1 with TRBJ2-7, with 8 bases identical to TRBD2. CDR3 length equals 15 residues. The V and J ends lost 4 bases and 2 bases, in that order; junction bases with no gene match: 7. Germline CDR1 MNHNS, CDR2 SASEGT. CDR3 nucleotides: TGTGCCAGCAGTGGCTCCCGGGAGGGAACCTACGAGCAGTACTTC. It translates to CASSGSREGTYEQYF.

The V call is TRBV7-9, the J call TRBJ2-4; tentative D call: TRBD1 (6 bases). CDR3 length: 17 amino acids. Trimming stripped 5 bases from V and 0 bases from J, with 17 bases between. The germline gives CDR1 SEHNR, CDR2 FQNEAQ (reference sequence). CDR3: CASSAPQGSLAKNIQYF. The CDR3 nucleotides read TGTGCCAGCAGCGCCCCACAGGGTAGTCTAGCCAAAAACATTCAGTACTTC. Complete variable domain (other parts from reference TRBV7-9 and TRBJ2-4): DTGVSQNPRHKITKRGQNVTFRCDPISEHNRLYWYRQTLGQGPEFLTYFQNEAQLEKSRLLSDRFSAERPKGSFSTLEIQRTEQGDSAMYLCASSAPQGSLAKNIQYFGAGTRLSVL.

This rearrangement joins TRBV30 to TRBJ1-1, with TRBD1 matching over 7 bases. The CDR3 covers 14 residues. Unmatched junction bases numbered 6, after V lost 4 bases and J lost 1 base. CDR1 is GTSNPN, CDR2 SVGIG, per germline (reference sequence). The CDR3 sequence is CAWTTGAANTEAFF. In DNA form, the CDR3 reads TGTGCCTGGACTACAGGGGCCGCGAACACTGAAGCTTTCTTT.

As DNA, the CDR3 is TGTGCCAGCTCACCCGCGACAACGGAGCAGTTCTTC. Protein product: CASSPATTEQFF. This chain uses TRBV18 with TRBJ2-1; D gene uncertain. The V gene's germline CDR1 is KGHSH and CDR2 LQKENI. The CDR3 runs 12 residues. The V end lost 3 bases, the J end lost 10 bases, and 10 bases lay between the germline ends.

J is TRBJ2-1 and V is TRBV19, with 7 bases fitting TRBD1. CDR3 size: 15 residues. Germline V gene sequence: CDR1 LNHDA, CDR2 SQIVND (reference sequence). The ends lost 5 bases at V and 2 bases at J; junction bases unmatched: 6. CDR3 amino acids: CASSFPGTAYNEQFF. CDR3 nucleotides: TGTGCCAGTAGTTTCCCCGGGACAGCCTACAATGAGCAGTTCTTC.

The rearrangement uses TRBV7-9 and TRBJ2-3; TRBD1 aligns across 8 bases. Germline CDR1 and CDR2: SEHNR and FQNEAQ (reference sequence). Trimming took 5 bases from V and 4 from J; bases not matched to a gene: 14. CDR3 length: 17 residues. The CDR3: CASSLRGTGGTPDTQYF. The CDR3, as DNA: TGTGCCAGCAGCCTACGTGGGACAGGAGGAACTCCAGATACGCAGTATTTT.

This chain uses TRBV27 with TRBJ1-1; D is undetermined. V lost 5 bases to trimming and J lost 0 bases, with 7 bases between them. This CDR3 contains 13 residues. In germline, CDR1 is MNHEY, CDR2 SMNVEV (reference sequence). The CDR3 here is CASSVALNTEAFF. DNA of the CDR3: TGTGCCAGCAGTGTCGCCTTGAACACTGAAGCTTTCTTT.

The CDR3 loop is CASSAQGAYGYTF. The CDR3 region has the DNA TGTGCCAGCAGCGCCCAGGGGGCCTACGGCTACACCTTC. V gene TRBV9 combines with J gene TRBJ1-2; TRBD1 matches at 8 bases. Losses at the gene ends were 3 bases for V and 8 bases for J; bases not matched to a gene: 6. The CDR3 is made up of 13 amino acids. Per germline, CDR1 SGDLS and CDR2 YYNGEE.

The chain employs TRBV4-1 and TRBJ1-1; D is unclear. The CDR3 extends over 13 amino acids. Looked up from germline, CDR1 is MGHRA and CDR2 is YSYEKL. V was cut by 4 bases and J by 6 bases, with 12 bases left in between. CDR3 in amino acids: CASSLRGRAEAFF. CDR3 nucleotide sequence: TGCGCCAGCAGCCTACGAGGACGGGCTGAAGCTTTCTTT.

Here the CDR3 reads CSVEDRGGGGAPYEQYF. For the CDR3, the DNA is TGCAGCGTTGAAGACCGTGGTGGGGGAGGGGCCCCCTACGAGCAGTACTTC. V and J are TRBV29-1 and TRBJ2-7, with 7 bases matching TRBD2. The CDR3 contains 17 residues. Per germline, CDR1 SQVTM and CDR2 ANQGSEA. The V gene end was trimmed by 0 bases and the J gene end by 2 bases; junction bases not matched to a gene: 13.

In its sample, this clone was seen once. The chain uses TRBV13 and TRBJ2-2; 7 positions match TRBD2. Trimming took 2 bases from V and 1 from J; bases not matched to a gene: 10. Germline values: CDR1 PRHDT, CDR2 FYEKMQ (reference sequence). This CDR3 is 18 amino acids long. The DNA of the CDR3 is TGTGCCAGCAGCTTACGAGTCCTCCAGCGGGGGAACACCGGGGAGCTGTTTTTT. Its protein is CASSLRVLQRGNTGELFF.

The genes are TRBV27 and TRBJ1-4; D is possibly TRBD1 (5 bases). Trimming shortened V by 3 bases and J by 6 bases, and 11 bases separated the two germline ends. The CDR3 is made up of 14 amino acids. Per germline, CDR1 MNHEY and CDR2 SMNVEV (reference sequence). CDR3 DNA: TGTGCCAGCAGTTTTCAGGGTGGGGATGAAAAACTGTTTTTT. This encodes CASSFQGGDEKLFF. Filled out from reference TRBV27 and TRBJ1-4, the complete variable domain reads EAQVTQNPRYLITVTGKKLTVTCSQNMNHEYMSWYRQDPGLGLRQIYYSMNVEVTDKGDVPEGYKVSRKEKRNFPLILESPSPNQTSLYFCASSFQGGDEKLFFGSGTQLSVL.

The CDR3 reads CASSEYQGPGGDEQFF. CDR3 in DNA: TGTGCCAGCAGTGAATATCAGGGGCCAGGAGGCGATGAGCAGTTCTTC. The gene calls are TRBV25-1 and TRBJ2-1; maybe TRBD1 (6 bases). The CDR3 length is 16 residues. Germline values: CDR1 MGHDK, CDR2 SYGVNS. Trimming shortened V by 0 bases and J by 8 bases, and 17 bases separated the two germline ends.

The chain employs TRBV5-5 and TRBJ1-2; a possible D gene is TRBD1 (5 bases). This CDR3 comprises 15 residues. The germline gives CDR1 SGHKS, CDR2 YYEKEE (reference sequence). Trimming pared 1 base from V and 3 bases from J, leaving 13 bases between. CDR3 in amino acids: CASSLSAGLDYGYTF. The CDR3 nucleotides are TGTGCCAGCAGCTTGTCAGCAGGGTTGGACTATGGCTACACCTTC. Combining the CDR3 with reference TRBV5-5 and TRBJ1-2 gives the whole variable domain DAGVTQSPTHLIKTRGQQVTLRCSPISGHKSVSWYQQVLGQGPQFIFQYYEKEERGRGNFPDRFSARQFPNYSSELNVNALLLGDSALYLCASSLSAGLDYGYTFGSGTRLTVV.

The genes are TRBV15 and TRBJ2-7, with D possibly being TRBD2 (6 bases). The CDR3 spans 14 residues. Trimming left V 6 bases short and J 0 bases short, with 12 bases between. Germline loops: CDR1 LNHNV, CDR2 YYDKDF (reference sequence). The DNA for the CDR3 is TGTGCCACCAGTTTTGGGACTGACTCCTACGAGCAGTACTTC. Translated: CATSFGTDSYEQYF.

V and J are TRBV7-9 and TRBJ2-7, with 10 bases lining up with TRBD1. Losses at the gene ends were 4 bases for V and 4 bases for J; bases not matched to a gene: 7. The CDR3 totals 15 residues. Germline V gene data show CDR1 as SEHNR and CDR2 as FQNEAQ (reference sequence). CDR3 in amino acids: CASSSLTGGLYEQYF. The CDR3, as DNA: TGTGCCAGCAGCTCCCTGACAGGGGGCTTGTACGAGCAGTACTTC.

This chain joins TRBV4-1 and TRBJ1-6; no clear D gene. The CDR3 runs to 15 residues. The germline CDR1 and CDR2 sequences are MGHRA and YSYEKL. V was shortened by 1 base and J by 5 bases, with 9 bases between the two germline ends. For the CDR3, the DNA is TGCGCCAGCAGCCAAGGCACACAGAATAATTCACCCCTCCACTTT. Translation: CASSQGTQNNSPLHF.